Following are 27 T cell receptor beta chains from one sample sequenced in a study of blood T cell repertoires in COVID-19. Generated by immunoSEQ multiplex PCR, the TCRdb table keeps only in-frame clones and is missing some. The sample holds roughly 200,000 clones, more than 65% seen once. Sequencing was performed on peripheral blood. Receptors originate from a man aged 50 to 60 with active or convalescent COVID-19.

The chain uses TRBV10-3 and TRBJ2-3; 7 positions match TRBD2. This CDR3 has 15 residues. Per germline, CDR1 ENHRY and CDR2 SYGVKD. V was clipped by 6 bases and J by 5 bases; unmatched bases: 11. The CDR3 sequence is CAIRALGGGVDTQYF. In DNA form, the CDR3 reads TGTGCCATCAGGGCCCTGGGCGGGGGTGTAGATACGCAGTATTTT.

J is TRBJ2-1 and V is TRBV5-5; D may be TRBD1 (6 bases). Germline V gene sequence: CDR1 SGHKS, CDR2 YYEKEE (reference sequence). The CDR3 has 15 residues. V dropped 4 bases and J dropped 6 bases, with 17 bases sitting between them. CDR3 loop: CASSRRDIPPNEQFF. The CDR3 DNA sequence: TGTGCCAGCAGCCGCCGGGACATTCCCCCCAATGAGCAGTTCTTC.

J is TRBJ1-1 and V is TRBV4-1; TRBD1 matches 8 bases. CDR3 length: 17 amino acids. Germline values: CDR1 MGHRA, CDR2 YSYEKL. With V trimmed by 0 bases and J by 0 bases, 6 bases remained unmatched. CDR3 in amino acids: CASSQDLSGGLNTEAFF. CDR3 sequence (DNA): TGCGCCAGCAGCCAAGATTTGTCAGGGGGCTTGAACACTGAAGCTTTCTTT.

The chain carries TRBV19 and TRBJ1-5; D is possibly TRBD1 (6 bases). The V end lost 9 bases, the J end lost 1 base, and 10 bases lay between the germline ends. Per the germline V gene, CDR1 is LNHDA and CDR2 is SQIVND (reference sequence). The CDR3 contains 13 residues. The CDR3 here is CARCDRSNQPQHF. In DNA form, the CDR3 reads TGTGCCAGGTGCGACAGGAGCAATCAGCCCCAGCATTTT.

The chain recombines TRBV30 with TRBJ1-1; D possibly corresponds to TRBD1 (6 bases). The germline CDR1 and CDR2 sequences are GTSNPN and SVGIG (reference sequence). Trimming left V 0 bases short and J 1 base short, with 12 bases between. The CDR3 covers 15 residues. DNA of the CDR3: TGTGCCTGGAGTGTACTCCTAGGGGGGAACACTGAAGCTTTCTTT. This gives the protein CAWSVLLGGNTEAFF.

The chain recombines TRBV28 with TRBJ1-1, with 9 bases identical to TRBD1. With 7 bases clipped from V and 3 bases from J, the junction kept 6 bases outside the gene matches. Germline V CDR1 and CDR2: MDHEN, SYDVKM. The CDR3 contains 14 residues. The CDR3 nucleotides are TGTGCCAGCACCCTGACAGGGGGGGACACTGAAGCTTTCTTT. The encoded protein is CASTLTGGDTEAFF.

This clone was seen only a few times. The gene calls are TRBV5-4 and TRBJ1-2; D ambiguous. CDR3 length: 14 residues. V was trimmed by 3 bases and J by 0 bases, leaving 9 bases between them. Germline CDR1 reads SGHNT; CDR2 reads YYREEE (reference sequence). DNA for the CDR3: TGTGCCAGCAGCTCCCCGAGCCCTAACTATGGCTACACCTTC. It specifies CASSSPSPNYGYTF. The whole variable domain, remainder taken from reference TRBV5-4 and TRBJ1-2, is ETGVTQSPTHLIKTRGQQVTLRCSSQSGHNTVSWYQQALGQGPQFIFQYYREEENGRGNFPPRFSGLQFPNYSSELNVNALELDDSALYLCASSSPSPNYGYTFGSGTRLTVV.

The chain couples TRBV20-1 to TRBJ2-1; tentatively, D is TRBD1 (5 bases). CDR1 and CDR2 (germline): DFQATT, SNEGSKA (reference sequence). The V end was cut by 3 bases, the J end by 3 bases, with 9 bases between. This CDR3 region has 13 residues. This chain's CDR3 is CSASQGGYNEQFF. As DNA, the CDR3 is TGCAGTGCTAGTCAGGGTGGCTACAATGAGCAGTTCTTC.

V gene TRBV20-1 combines with J gene TRBJ2-7, with D tentatively TRBD2 (5 bases). The V gene lost 6 bases and the J gene lost 4 bases, with 10 bases spanning the gap. Germline CDR1 and CDR2: DFQATT and SNEGSKA (reference sequence). The CDR3 extends over 11 amino acids. The DNA of the CDR3 is TGCAGTGCACCGACGGGATACGAGCAGTACTTC. This sequence encodes CSAPTGYEQYF.

This clone has just one count. V usage is TRBV6-2 or TRBV6-3 and J usage is TRBJ2-2; possibly TRBD1 for D (6 bases). V was trimmed by 6 bases and J by 1 base, leaving 9 bases between them. Germline V gene data show CDR1 as MNHEY and CDR2 as SVGEGT. The CDR3 has 14 residues. The DNA of the CDR3 is TGTGCCAGCAGCCGGACAGAGAACACCGGGGAGCTGTTTTTT. Protein product: CASSRTENTGELFF.

This clone was picked up one time. This chain uses TRBV6-6 with TRBJ1-2, with 9 bases fitting TRBD1. Germline V gene lookup returns CDR1 MNHNY and CDR2 SVGAGI (reference sequence). V dropped 2 bases and J dropped 5; count of bases not matched to a gene: 3. This CDR3 region has 14 residues. The CDR3 loop reads CASSYDDRGYGYTF. DNA for the CDR3: TGTGCCAGCAGTTACGACGACAGGGGGTATGGCTACACCTTC.

This chain joins TRBV19 and TRBJ2-5, with a tentative D call TRBD2 (7 bases). This CDR3 comprises 15 residues. From germline, CDR1 is LNHDA and CDR2 SQIVND (reference sequence). V was pared by 3 bases and J by 2 bases, with 13 bases between. The CDR3 region is CASSISRGGQETQYF. The CDR3 DNA is TGTGCCAGTAGTATCTCGAGGGGGGGGCAAGAGACCCAGTACTTC.

The chain joins TRBV7-8 to TRBJ1-6; D possibly corresponds to TRBD1 (5 bases). V was pared by 2 bases and J by 6 bases, with 8 bases between. The CDR3 runs to 14 residues. Germline loops: CDR1 SGHVS, CDR2 FQNEAQ. CDR3 in amino acids: CASSLRQGNSPLHF. The CDR3 bases are TGTGCCAGCAGCTTAAGGCAGGGTAATTCACCCCTCCACTTT.

V is TRBV25-1 and J is TRBJ2-7; D might be TRBD1 (5 bases). The V end was cut by 3 bases, the J end by 0 bases, with 12 bases between. Germline lookup yields CDR1 MGHDK and CDR2 SYGVNS. The CDR3 covers 15 residues. The CDR3 loop reads CASSEGRPSSYEQYF. The CDR3 nucleotides are TGTGCCAGCAGTGAGGGGCGGCCCAGCTCCTACGAGCAGTACTTC.

DNA for the CDR3: TGTGCCAGCAGTTTATCGGCTAGCGGGGGTTACGAGCAGTACTTC. This encodes CASSLSASGGYEQYF. The chain carries TRBV28 and TRBJ2-7; 10 nucleotides line up with TRBD2. Per the germline V gene, CDR1 is MDHEN and CDR2 is SYDVKM. Trimming took 1 base from V and 4 from J; bases not matched to a gene: 4. This CDR3 has 15 amino acids.

The chain employs TRBV7-3 and TRBJ1-4; 8 bases map to TRBD1. Unmatched junction bases numbered 3, after V lost 5 bases and J lost 4 bases. In germline, CDR1 is SGHTA, CDR2 FQGTGA. CDR3 length: 14 residues. The CDR3 DNA reads as TGTGCCAGCAGCAGCGACAGGGGTAATGAAAAACTGTTTTTT. This codes for CASSSDRGNEKLFF.

In this sample, this clone turned up once. V usage is TRBV19 and J usage is TRBJ1-1; no reliable D call. The CDR3 has 12 residues. V lost 11 bases, J lost 1 base, and 11 bases lay in between. CDR1 and CDR2 (germline): LNHDA, SQIVND (reference sequence). The CDR3 protein is CASWSRNTEAFF. The CDR3 DNA reads as TGTGCCTCCTGGAGTCGGAACACTGAAGCTTTCTTT.

Concerning this clone itself: Sequence at one end of the junction differs from germline and may be a read error. V gene TRBV18 combines with J gene TRBJ2-7; D unclear. Looked up from germline, CDR1 is KGHSH and CDR2 is LQKENI. This CDR3 is 11 amino acids long. The CDR3 nucleotides read TGTGCCAGCTCACCCTCCCACGAGCAGTACTTC. It is translated as CASSPSHEQYF.

The V call is TRBV2, the J call TRBJ2-1; 13 nucleotides agree with TRBD2. This CDR3 is 16 amino acids long. With V trimmed by 6 bases and J by 5 bases, 7 bases remained unmatched. The V gene's germline CDR1 is SNHLY and CDR2 FYNNEI. CDR3 amino acids: CASSRGTSGAHNEQFF. DNA of the CDR3: TGTGCCAGCAGCCGAGGGACTAGCGGGGCCCACAATGAGCAGTTCTTC.

The J gene is TRBJ1-4, the V gene TRBV19; 11 nucleotides line up with TRBD1. Germline V gene lookup returns CDR1 LNHDA and CDR2 SQIVND (reference sequence). The J segment lost 7 bases and the V segment lost 5 bases, leaving 6 bases of the junction unmatched. The CDR3 loop spans 15 amino acids. The CDR3 DNA is TGTGCCAGTAGTGACCGGACAGGGGGCATTGAAAAACTGTTTTTT. Its translation is CASSDRTGGIEKLFF.

The rearrangement links TRBV28 to TRBJ1-5, with TRBD1 as a possible D gene (6 bases). From germline, CDR1 is MDHEN and CDR2 SYDVKM. V shed 3 bases and J shed 3 bases, with 9 bases lying between them. CDR3 size: 14 residues. The CDR3, as DNA: TGTGCCAGCAGTTTGGGGGCAATCAATCAGCCCCAGCATTTT. This gives the protein CASSLGAINQPQHF. Together with reference TRBV28 and TRBJ1-5, the CDR3 gives the full variable domain: DVKVTQSSRYLVKRTGEKVFLECVQDMDHENMFWYRQDPGLGLRLIYFSYDVKMKEKGDIPEGYSVSREKKERFSLILESASTNQTSMYLCASSLGAINQPQHFGDGTRLSIL.

The sample holds one count of this clone. The chain has TRBV7-8 and TRBJ2-1, with D possibly TRBD2 on 5 matching bases. This CDR3 comprises 11 residues. The germline V and J ends were trimmed by 8 bases and 8 bases, with 10 bases remaining between them. CDR1 and CDR2 (germline): SGHVS, FQNEAQ. CDR3 amino acids: CASLLAHEQFF. The CDR3, as DNA: TGTGCCAGCCTCCTAGCCCATGAGCAGTTCTTC.

DNA for the CDR3: TGTGCCAGCAGCTTGGAGCAGGCAACTAATGAAAAACTGTTTTTT. It codes for CASSLEQATNEKLFF. The chain links TRBV5-5 to TRBJ1-4; D unresolved. V lost 0 bases to trimming and J lost 0 bases, with 6 bases between them. Germline V gives CDR1 SGHKS, CDR2 YYEKEE (reference sequence). The CDR3 is made up of 15 amino acids.

The chain recombines TRBV15 with TRBJ2-2, with TRBD1 matching over 9 bases. The germline gives CDR1 LNHNV, CDR2 YYDKDF (reference sequence). The CDR3 runs to 17 residues. Trimming took 5 bases from V and 0 from J; bases not matched to a gene: 7. The CDR3 region is CATSGTGTGTNTGELFF. The CDR3, as DNA: TGTGCCACCAGCGGTACCGGGACAGGGACGAACACCGGGGAGCTGTTTTTT.

V usage is TRBV5-1 and J usage is TRBJ2-2; TRBD1 matches 8 bases. Trimming at V came to 4 bases and at J to 1 base, leaving 9 bases not matched to a gene. The CDR3 sequence is 17 residues long. Germline CDR1 and CDR2: SGHRS and YFSETQ. DNA of the CDR3: TGCGCCAGCAGCACTAAGGGGGACAGGCGGAACACCGGGGAGCTGTTTTTT. It yields the protein CASSTKGDRRNTGELFF.

V usage is TRBV30 and J usage is TRBJ1-1; the D is unclear. CDR3 length equals 11 residues. Germline assignment: CDR1 GTSNPN and CDR2 SVGIG (reference sequence). In DNA form, the CDR3 reads TGTGTGGTCAGGATGAACACTGAAGCTTTCTTT. Protein: CVVRMNTEAFF.

This chain connects TRBV19 to TRBJ2-6, with D perhaps TRBD1 (5 bases). The V and J ends lost 3 bases and 0 bases respectively, with 12 bases between them. The CDR3 extends over 17 amino acids. CDR1 LNHDA and CDR2 SQIVND come from the germline V gene (reference sequence). The CDR3 region is CASSILLQDSGANVLTF. For the CDR3, the DNA is TGTGCCAGTAGTATCCTCCTACAGGACTCTGGGGCCAACGTCCTGACTTTC.